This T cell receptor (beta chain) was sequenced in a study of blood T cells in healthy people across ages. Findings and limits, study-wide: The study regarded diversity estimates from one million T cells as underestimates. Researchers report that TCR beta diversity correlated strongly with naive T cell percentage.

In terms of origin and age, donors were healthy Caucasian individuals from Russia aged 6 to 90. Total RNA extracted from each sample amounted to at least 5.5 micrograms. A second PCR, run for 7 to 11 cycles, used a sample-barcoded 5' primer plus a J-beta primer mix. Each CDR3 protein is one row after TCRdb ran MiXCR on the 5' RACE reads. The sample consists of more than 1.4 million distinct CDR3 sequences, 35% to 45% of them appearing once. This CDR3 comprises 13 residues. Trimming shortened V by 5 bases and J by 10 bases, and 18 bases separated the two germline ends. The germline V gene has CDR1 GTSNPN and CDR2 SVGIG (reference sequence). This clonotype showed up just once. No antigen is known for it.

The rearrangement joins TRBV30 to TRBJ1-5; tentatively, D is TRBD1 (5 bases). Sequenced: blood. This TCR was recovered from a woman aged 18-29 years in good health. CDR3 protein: CAWAPRASLPQHF. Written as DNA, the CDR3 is TGTGCCTGGGCCCCCAGGGCTTCGCTACCCCAGCATTTT.